This TCR beta chain was identified in a study of blood T cell repertoires in COVID-19. At the level of the study: Samples taken during acute and convalescent COVID-19 were collected in the United States, Italy and Spain. PBMCs, B-cell-depleted T cells, or T cells were the source of the cDNA or gDNA that made up the material.

CDR1 and CDR2 (germline): SGHTA, FQGNSA. The J segment lost 5 bases and the V segment lost 5 bases, leaving 6 bases of the junction unmatched. This CDR3 has 15 amino acids. Original processing notes: Cell counts per sample came from amplifying reference gene primers. Produced via immunoSEQ multiplex PCR; TCRdb's table is partial and in-frame only. Clone size and the V and J calls come from that table; the DNA yielded D and trimming. This table holds about 380,000 clones, around 89% found once. This clone has a handful of counts. The rearrangement joins TRBV7-2 to TRBJ2-1, with 10 positions matching TRBD2. The receptor comes from a man between 18 and 35 years old with active or convalescent COVID-19. Sequencing was done on a sample of peripheral blood. Written as DNA, the CDR3 is TGTGCCAGCAGCCGGACTAGCGGATTACACAATGAGCAGTTCTTC. It is translated as CASSRTSGLHNEQFF.